Listed here are 3 T cell receptor beta chains from one sample, sequenced in a study of cytomegalovirus exposure and HLA in healthy donors. PCR employed 60 Vbeta and 13 Jbeta primers. The data were produced by immunoSEQ multiplex PCR, yet TCRdb's version contains in-frame clones alone and is incomplete. The sample contains about 150,000 clones, around 86% of which appear only once. The sample comprised PBMCs. The receptors derive from a male donor in good health and CMV-seronegative.

On this clone itself: Other DNA sequences in this sample translate to the same CDR3. This chain connects TRBV7-8 to TRBJ2-5; D not certain. Trimming took off 3 bases at V and 5 bases at J, with 4 bases between the two ends. Looked up from germline, CDR1 is SGHVS and CDR2 is FQNEAQ. The CDR3 is 11 residues long. The CDR3 is CASSLQETQYF. The CDR3, as DNA: TGTGCCAGCAGCTTGCAGGAGACCCAGTACTTC. Full variable domain (rest looked up from reference TRBV7-8 and TRBJ2-5): GAGVSQSPRYKVAKRGQDVALRCDPISGHVSLFWYQQALGQGPEFLTYFQNEAQLDKSGLPSDRFFAERPEGSVSTLKIQRTQQEDSAVYLCASSLQETQYFGPGTRLLVL.

The rearrangement links TRBV7-9 to TRBJ2-7; 8 nucleotides agree with TRBD1. The V and J ends lost 4 bases and 5 bases, in that order; junction bases with no gene match: 13. The CDR3 spans 16 residues. CDR1 is SEHNR and CDR2 is FQNEAQ in the germline V gene (reference sequence). The DNA for the CDR3 is TGTGCCAGCAGCTCCGCAGGGGGACAGGTAGCTAACGAGCAGTACTTC. Residues: CASSSAGGQVANEQYF.

V and J are TRBV5-4 and TRBJ2-5, with TRBD2 matching 16 bases. The trim removed 4 bases at V and 4 bases at J, leaving 7 bases unmatched. The CDR3 runs to 17 residues. Germline CDR1 and CDR2: SGHNT and YYREEE (reference sequence). CDR3 bases: TGTGCCAGCAGCCCTGGGACTAGCGGGGGGGCCTCAGAGACCCAGTACTTC. Protein product: CASSPGTSGGASETQYF. Full variable domain (missing parts from reference TRBV5-4 and TRBJ2-5): ETGVTQSPTHLIKTRGQQVTLRCSSQSGHNTVSWYQQALGQGPQFIFQYYREEENGRGNFPPRFSGLQFPNYSSELNVNALELDDSALYLCASSPGTSGGASETQYFGPGTRLLVL.